Listed below are T cell receptor beta chains from one sample, sequenced in a study of blood T cell repertoires in COVID-19. Profiled with immunoSEQ multiplex PCR; TCRdb holds only in-frame clones, not every one. Seen here are approximately 150,000 clones, approximately 80% observed once, and the top ten hold approximately 5.1%. The sample consisted of PBMCs or T cells enriched from blood (not recorded which). The receptors stem from a man aged 70-80 years who had been exposed to COVID-19. The CDR3 runs from the conserved cysteine through the conserved F or W. D genes are given only for firm matches. Clone sizes are given selectively: once, few, many, or a class where the clone is expanded.

V gene	J gene	D gene	clone size	CDR3 DNA	CDR3 protein
TRBV9	TRBJ2-5	NA	NA	TGTGCCAGCAGCGTGGGGCAGTACCAAGAGACCCAGTACTTC	CASSVGQYQETQYF
TRBV15	TRBJ2-5	TRBD2	NA	TGTGCCACCAGCAGAGAGGGAGCGGGGGGAGTCCAAGAGACCCAGTACTTC	CATSREGAGGVQETQYF
TRBV28	TRBJ2-3	NA	NA	TGTGCCAGCAGGAGCGGAGGCGGTAGCACAGATACGCAGTATTTT	CASRSGGGSTDTQYF
TRBV2	TRBJ2-2	TRBD2	NA	TGTGCCAGCAGGTCAGGACTAGCGGGAGGGCCAAATCGCCAAAAGGGCTTCATCGGGGAGCTGTTTTTT	CASRSGLAGGPNRQKGFIGELFF
TRBV25-1	TRBJ2-5	NA	NA	TGTGCCAGCAGCTGGAGGGGTGAAGAGACCCAGTACTTC	CASSWRGEETQYF
TRBV19	TRBJ1-4	NA	many	TGTGCCAGTAGTGAGCGACAGTCAACTAATGAAAAACTGTTTTTT	CASSERQSTNEKLFF
TRBV7-2	TRBJ2-1	TRBD1	NA	TGTGCCAGCGACCAGGGACAGGTCGCCTACAATGAGCAGTTCTTC	CASDQGQVAYNEQFF
TRBV18	TRBJ1-1	NA	NA	TGTGCCAGCTCATCGGGAGGGCAAAGTGAAGCTTTCTTT	CASSSGGQSEAFF
TRBV19	TRBJ1-5	NA	NA	TGTGCCAGTAGTATAGTTCGGGATCAGCCCCAGCATTTT	CASSIVRDQPQHF
TRBV27	TRBJ1-3	TRBD1	NA	TGTGCCAGCAGTCCGCGGACAGGGGGGGGCACCATATATTTT	CASSPRTGGGTIYF
TRBV5-8	TRBJ1-1	NA	NA	TGTGCCAGCAGCTATGCCCAACAGGTTGGCAGACAGGAAACTGAAGCTTTCTTT	CASSYAQQVGRQETEAFF
TRBV11-3	TRBJ2-1	TRBD2	NA	TGTGCCAGCAGCTTAGAACTAGCGGGTTACAATGAGCAGTTCTTC	CASSLELAGYNEQFF
TRBV3-1/TRBV3-2	TRBJ1-1	NA	NA	TGTGCCAGCAAGAACCGGGGGGCGAGGGGCACTGAAGCTTTCTTT	CASKNRGARGTEAFF
TRBV2	TRBJ1-5	NA	NA	TGTGCCAGCAGTGACAAGGGGGTTTGGTCCCAGCATTTT	CASSDKGVWSQHF
TRBV27	TRBJ2-3	TRBD2	NA	TGTGCCAGCAGTTTTATGGCTAGCGGGACAACGACAGATACGCAGTATTTT	CASSFMASGTTTDTQYF
TRBV12-3/TRBV12-4	TRBJ1-5	NA	NA	TGTGCCAGCAGTTTTAGCCTTTATCAGCCCCAGCATTTT	CASSFSLYQPQHF
TRBV9	TRBJ1-4	NA	many	TGTGCCAGCAGCGTAGGCGGAGGCGCGGAGCGTGAAAAACTGTTTTTT	CASSVGGGAEREKLFF
TRBV11-2	TRBJ1-1	TRBD1	few	TGTGCCAGCAGCTCCTGGACAGGGAGAGACACTGAAGCTTTCTTT	CASSSWTGRDTEAFF
TRBV2	TRBJ1-1	NA	NA	TGTGCCAGCACCTCGCGGGGTGGGAACACTGAAGCTTTCTTT	CASTSRGGNTEAFF
TRBV7-2	TRBJ1-2	NA	NA	TGTGCCAGCAGCTTAGAACAGCTCTATGGCTACACCTTC	CASSLEQLYGYTF
TRBV29-1	TRBJ1-4	TRBD1	NA	TGCAGCGTAAGGACAGGGGGGAATGAAAAACTGTTTTTT	CSVRTGGNEKLFF
TRBV28	TRBJ1-2	NA	NA	TGTGCCAGCAGTTTGCGGGGGGCTGGTGGCTACACCTTC	CASSLRGAGGYTF
TRBV5-1	TRBJ2-7	TRBD2	NA	TGCGCCAGCAGCTCACTCGGGACTAGCGGGAGCTCCTACGAGCAGTACTTC	CASSSLGTSGSSYEQYF
TRBV5-1	TRBJ2-5	TRBD2	NA	TGCGCCAGCAGCTTGGCCAGCGGGGGCCAAGAGACCCAGTACTTC	CASSLASGGQETQYF
TRBV19	TRBJ2-7	NA	NA	TGTGCCAGTAGTAACCCGGGCCTGGGGCGCGAGCAGTACTTC	CASSNPGLGREQYF
TRBV27	TRBJ1-3	NA	NA	TGTGCCAGCAGTCCTCGTTACTCTGGAAACACCATATATTTT	CASSPRYSGNTIYF
TRBV3-1/TRBV3-2	TRBJ1-6	NA	NA	TGTGCCAGCAGCCCCCCGGGAGGACCCCTCCACTTT	CASSPPGGPLHF
TRBV11-2	TRBJ1-6	NA	NA	TGTGCCAGCAGCTTAGGTACCCTGGCAGGTTCACCCCTCCACTTT	CASSLGTLAGSPLHF
TRBV3-1/TRBV3-2	TRBJ1-1	TRBD1	NA	TGTGCCAGCAGCCCTTGGACAGGGGAAGCTTTCTTT	CASSPWTGEAFF
TRBV30	TRBJ2-7	TRBD1	NA	TGTGCCTGGGGGACAGGGTCTGGCTACGAGCAGTACTTC	CAWGTGSGYEQYF
TRBV2	TRBJ1-1	NA	NA	TGTGCCAGCAGTCCACAGGTTACCATGAACACTGAAGCTTTCTTT	CASSPQVTMNTEAFF
TRBV3-1/TRBV3-2	TRBJ2-3	NA	NA	TGTGCCAGCAGCCAAGCCCCTTCCCGCACAGATACGCAGTATTTT	CASSQAPSRTDTQYF